This TCR beta chain was obtained from a study of blood T cell repertoires in COVID-19. About the research overall: Acute and convalescent COVID-19 specimens originated in the United States, Italy and Spain.

In this sample, this clone turned up once. CDR1 MNHEY and CDR2 SVGAGI come from the germline V gene. The CDR3 runs to 11 residues. V lost 6 bases and J lost 3, with 5 bases in between. TCRdb's copy holds only in-frame clones and misses some; the assay was immunoSEQ multiplex PCR. The sample has approximately 210,000 clones; approximately 82% are singletons. This clonotype was sampled from a man aged 45-65 years with active or convalescent COVID-19. Material for sequencing was peripheral blood. This chain uses TRBV6-5 with TRBJ1-1; the D gene is possibly TRBD1 (5 bases). The CDR3 sequence: CASSRDTEAFF. The CDR3 bases are TGTGCCAGCAGCAGGGACACTGAAGCTTTCTTT.